The clone carrying this T cell receptor beta chain occurred a few times. Its specificity is not known. PCR amplification relied on 60 Vbeta primers (plus 13 Jbeta primers). Here immunoSEQ multiplex PCR was the method, and the copy in TCRdb shows in-frame clones only, minus some. The repertoire consists of approximately 130,000 clones, with 70% to 85% occurring once and the leading ten covering 2.5% to 3%. The data originate from a study of cytomegalovirus exposure and HLA in healthy donors. The study's findings and limits: TCR beta sequences reportedly predicted the HLA-A and HLA-B alleles of most subjects accurately. By a later analysis, the bulk of CMV-associated TCR beta chains appeared HLA-restricted. Earlier results showed most TCR beta V segments being productive about 90% or about 30% of the time.

The CDR3 runs to 15 residues. Germline lookup yields CDR1 GTSNPN and CDR2 SVGIG (reference sequence). V dropped 5 bases and J dropped 0 bases, with 13 bases sitting between them. This sequence joins TRBV30 and TRBJ1-4; D gene uncertain. The source material was PBMCs. This TCR was recovered from a boy aged 2 to 9 in good health and CMV-seronegative. The CDR3 region has the DNA TGTGCCTGGGGCCAGGACGGGACAACTAATGAAAAACTGTTTTTT. Its protein product is CAWGQDGTTNEKLFF. Drawing the rest from reference TRBV30 and TRBJ1-4, the complete variable domain is SQTIHQWPATLVQPVGSPLSLECTVEGTSNPNLYWYRQAAGRGLQLLFYSVGIGQISSEVPQNLSASRPQDRQFILSSKKLLLSDSGFYLCAWGQDGTTNEKLFFGSGTQLSVL.